The T cell receptor beta chain described here comes from a study of a mutant IDH1 vaccine in newly diagnosed glioma. The table came from immunoSEQ multiplex PCR; TCRdb's copy has only in-frame clones and leaves some out. The sample has roughly 110,000 clones, roughly 88% seen once. Comments on this clone: Its antigen is not identified.

Described time point: week 11, during vaccination. Alongside topical imiquimod, each dose of vaccine comprised 300 ug of mutant IDH1 20-mer peptide. Trimming removed 10 bases from V and 0 bases from J, with 19 bases in between. This CDR3 region has 16 residues. Per the germline V gene, CDR1 is WSHSY and CDR2 is SAAADI. Sequenced material: PBMCs, taken from a glioma patient whose treatment included an IDH1 peptide vaccine. The TCR originated in a woman aged 45-65 years with glioma. The genes are TRBV10-2 and TRBJ2-1; tentative D call: TRBD2 (6 bases). The CDR3: CATTTLREFSYNEQFF. In DNA form, the CDR3 reads TGCGCCACCACGACTCTCCGGGAGTTCTCCTACAATGAGCAGTTCTTC.